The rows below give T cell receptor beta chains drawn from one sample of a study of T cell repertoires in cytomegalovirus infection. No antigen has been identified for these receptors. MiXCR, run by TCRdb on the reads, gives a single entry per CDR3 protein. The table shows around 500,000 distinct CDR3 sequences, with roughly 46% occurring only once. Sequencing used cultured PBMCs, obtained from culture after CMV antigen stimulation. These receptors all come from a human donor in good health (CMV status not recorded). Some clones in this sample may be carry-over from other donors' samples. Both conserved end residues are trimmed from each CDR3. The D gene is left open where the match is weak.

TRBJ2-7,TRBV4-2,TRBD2,ASSQEERGGYEQY
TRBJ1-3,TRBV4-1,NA,ASSQESWGFNTIY
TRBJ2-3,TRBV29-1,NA,SGSQGRPSTDTQY
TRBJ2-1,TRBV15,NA,ATSRDVSDEQF
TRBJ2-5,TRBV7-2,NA,ASRKTVRRVQETQY
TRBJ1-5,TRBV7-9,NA,ASSTSYSNQPQH
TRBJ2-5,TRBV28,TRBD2,ASSRWGLARRKETQY
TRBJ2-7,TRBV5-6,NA,ASSNYRDTYEQY
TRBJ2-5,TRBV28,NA,ASSSYSTPIQETQY
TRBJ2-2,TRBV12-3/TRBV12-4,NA,ASRVGLPMGELF
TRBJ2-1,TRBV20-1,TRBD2,SARVRRGAQNEQF
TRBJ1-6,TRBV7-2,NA,ASSPQPYNSPLH
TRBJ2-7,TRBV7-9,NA,ASSPGQIRTYEQY
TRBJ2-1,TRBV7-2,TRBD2,ASSPAGLAGYNEQF
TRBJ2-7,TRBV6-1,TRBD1,ASRIRDRGAEQY
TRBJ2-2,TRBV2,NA,ASSEWGAFNTGELF
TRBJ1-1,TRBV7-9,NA,ASRMMGLGDILKDTEAF